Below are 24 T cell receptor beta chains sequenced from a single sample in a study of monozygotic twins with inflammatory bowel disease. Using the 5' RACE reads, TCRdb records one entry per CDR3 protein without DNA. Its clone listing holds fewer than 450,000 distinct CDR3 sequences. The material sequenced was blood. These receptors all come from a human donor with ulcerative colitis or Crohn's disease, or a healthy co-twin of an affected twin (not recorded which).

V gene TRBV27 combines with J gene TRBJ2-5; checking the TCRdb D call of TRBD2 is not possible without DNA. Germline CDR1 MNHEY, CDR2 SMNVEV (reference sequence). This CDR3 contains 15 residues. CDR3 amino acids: CASSYSGGALETQYF.

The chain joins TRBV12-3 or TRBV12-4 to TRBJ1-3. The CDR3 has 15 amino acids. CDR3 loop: CASSSSRISGNTIYF.

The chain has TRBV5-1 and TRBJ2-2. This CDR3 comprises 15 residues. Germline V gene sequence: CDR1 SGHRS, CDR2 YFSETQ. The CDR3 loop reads CASSLAEVNTGELFF.

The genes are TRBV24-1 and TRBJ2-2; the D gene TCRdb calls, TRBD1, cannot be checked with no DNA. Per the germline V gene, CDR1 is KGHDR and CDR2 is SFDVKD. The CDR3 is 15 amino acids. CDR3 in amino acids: CAAQGGAPNTGELFF.

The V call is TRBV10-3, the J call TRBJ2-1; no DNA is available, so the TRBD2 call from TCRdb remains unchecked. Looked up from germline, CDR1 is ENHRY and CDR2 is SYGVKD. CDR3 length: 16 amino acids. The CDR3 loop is CAISEIAGASYNEQFF.

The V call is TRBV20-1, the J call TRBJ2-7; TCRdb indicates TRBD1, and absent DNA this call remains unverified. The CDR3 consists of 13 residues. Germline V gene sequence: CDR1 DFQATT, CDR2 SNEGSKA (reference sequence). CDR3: CSARRTGINEQYF.

This CDR3 is CASSFGGLSNGYTF. V usage is TRBV27 and J usage is TRBJ1-2. This CDR3 is 14 amino acids long. Per the germline V gene, CDR1 is MNHEY and CDR2 is SMNVEV (reference sequence).

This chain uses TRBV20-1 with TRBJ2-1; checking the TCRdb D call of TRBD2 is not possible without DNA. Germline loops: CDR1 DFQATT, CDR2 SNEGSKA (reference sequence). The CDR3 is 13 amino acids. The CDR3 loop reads CSNSGGSRNEQFF.

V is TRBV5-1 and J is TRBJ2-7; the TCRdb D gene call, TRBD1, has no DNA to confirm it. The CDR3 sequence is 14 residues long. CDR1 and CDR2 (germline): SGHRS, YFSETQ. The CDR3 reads CASSLMAGAYEQYF.

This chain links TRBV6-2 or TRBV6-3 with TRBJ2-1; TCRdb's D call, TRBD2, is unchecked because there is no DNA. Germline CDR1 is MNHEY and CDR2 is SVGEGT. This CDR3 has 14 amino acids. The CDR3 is CATSTRTSFNEQFF.

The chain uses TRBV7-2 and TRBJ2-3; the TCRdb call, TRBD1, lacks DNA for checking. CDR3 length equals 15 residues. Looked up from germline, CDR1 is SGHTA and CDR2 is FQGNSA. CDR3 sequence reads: CASSRSRGDTDTQYF.

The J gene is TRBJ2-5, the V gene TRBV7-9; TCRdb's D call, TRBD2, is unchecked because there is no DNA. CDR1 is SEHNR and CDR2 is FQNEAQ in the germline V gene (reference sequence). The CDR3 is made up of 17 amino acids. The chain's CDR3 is CASSPAGLAALGKTQYF.

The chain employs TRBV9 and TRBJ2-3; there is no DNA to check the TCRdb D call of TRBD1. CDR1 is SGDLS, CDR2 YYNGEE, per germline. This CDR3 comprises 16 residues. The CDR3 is CASSPHGTGAPDTQYF.

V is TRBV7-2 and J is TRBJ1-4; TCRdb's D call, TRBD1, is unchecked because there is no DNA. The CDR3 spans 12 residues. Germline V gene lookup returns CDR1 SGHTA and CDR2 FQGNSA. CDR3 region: CASSMQGLELFF.

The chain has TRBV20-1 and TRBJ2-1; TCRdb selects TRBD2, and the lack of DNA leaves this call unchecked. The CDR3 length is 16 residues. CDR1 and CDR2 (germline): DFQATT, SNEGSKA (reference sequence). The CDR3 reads CSARDRRLASWNEQFF.

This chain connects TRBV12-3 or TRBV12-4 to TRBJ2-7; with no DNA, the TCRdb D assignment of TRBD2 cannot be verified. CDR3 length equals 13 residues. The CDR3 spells CASTFQRGSEQYF.

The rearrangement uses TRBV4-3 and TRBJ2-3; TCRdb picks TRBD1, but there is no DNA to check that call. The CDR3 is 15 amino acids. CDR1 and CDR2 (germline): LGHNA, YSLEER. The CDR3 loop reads CASSDGQVSTDTQYF.

CDR3 sequence reads: CASSLGPGQGYEQYF. The V call is TRBV11-2, the J call TRBJ2-7; the D gene TCRdb calls, TRBD1, cannot be checked with no DNA. The germline gives CDR1 SGHAT, CDR2 FQNNGV. CDR3 length: 15 residues.

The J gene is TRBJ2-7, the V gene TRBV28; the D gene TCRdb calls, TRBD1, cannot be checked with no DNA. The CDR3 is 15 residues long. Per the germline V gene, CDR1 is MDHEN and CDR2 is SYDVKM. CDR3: CASSLYGGSLYEQYF. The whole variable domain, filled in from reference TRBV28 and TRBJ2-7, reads DVKVTQSSRYLVKRTGEKVFLECVQDMDHENMFWYRQDPGLGLRLIYFSYDVKMKEKGDIPEGYSVSREKKERFSLILESASTNQTSMYLCASSLYGGSLYEQYFGPGTRLTVT.

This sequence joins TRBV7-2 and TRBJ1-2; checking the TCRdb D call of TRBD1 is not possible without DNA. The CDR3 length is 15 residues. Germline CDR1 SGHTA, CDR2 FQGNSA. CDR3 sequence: CASSPGGRPLYGYTF. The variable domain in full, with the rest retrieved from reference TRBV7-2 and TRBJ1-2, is GAGVSQSPSNKVTEKGKDVELRCDPISGHTALYWYRQSLGQGLEFLIYFQGNSAPDKSGLPSDRFSAERTGGSVSTLTIQRTQQEDSAVYLCASSPGGRPLYGYTFGSGTRLTVV.

The CDR3: CASSSDRGHSYEQYF. This chain links TRBV12-3 or TRBV12-4 with TRBJ2-7; TCRdb's assignment of TRBD1 cannot be checked, as there is no DNA. This CDR3 has 15 residues.

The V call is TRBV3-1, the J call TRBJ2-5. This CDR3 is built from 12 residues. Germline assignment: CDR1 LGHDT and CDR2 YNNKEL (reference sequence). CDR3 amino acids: CASSQDLETQYF.

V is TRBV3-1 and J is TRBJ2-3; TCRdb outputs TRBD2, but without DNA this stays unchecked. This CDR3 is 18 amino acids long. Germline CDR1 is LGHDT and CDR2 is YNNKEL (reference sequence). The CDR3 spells CASSQWTSGAGSTDTQYF.

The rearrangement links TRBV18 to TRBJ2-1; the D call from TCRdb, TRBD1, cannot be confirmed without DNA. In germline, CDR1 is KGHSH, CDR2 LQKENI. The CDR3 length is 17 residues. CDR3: CASSPNRGKSSYNEQFF.